Described below is a single T cell receptor (beta chain) sequence and its context. Its antigen is not known. The sample comes from a study of PD-1 blockade in classical Hodgkin lymphoma. Overall study: Patients were given intravenous nivolumab, 3 mg/kg, every 2 weeks. Overall study results and limits: Complete responders showed a baseline diversity that resembled the diversity of newly diagnosed patients. Diversity in CD4+ TCRs, unlike that measured in CD8+ TCRs, had risen significantly by C4D1.

The CDR3 extends over 13 amino acids. Looked up from germline, CDR1 is MNHEY and CDR2 is SMNVEV (reference sequence). The V gene lost 8 bases and the J gene lost 5 bases, with 16 bases spanning the gap. Sequencing used immunoSEQ multiplex PCR; TCRdb keeps in-frame clones, though not all of them. The data contain 25,000 to 30,000 clones, around 90% of them seen just once; the ten biggest clones take up 6.7%. Patients all relapsed after autologous stem cell transplantation, and there was variation in brentuximab vedotin exposure. Magnetic negative selection isolated CD8+ T cells from thawed PBMCs. Sequencing was performed on CD8+ T cells from blood, taken at baseline. The rearrangement links TRBV27 to TRBJ2-7, with D perhaps matching TRBD1 (6 bases). This clonotype originated in a human donor with classical Hodgkin lymphoma. CDR3 sequence (DNA): TGTGCCAGCGGCCGTCCAGGGGTTGACGAGCAGTACTTC. It codes for CASGRPGVDEQYF.